These 26 T cell receptor beta chains came from one sample sequenced in a study of OX40 agonist ivuxolimab in advanced cancers. Some clones are missing from TCRdb's copy, which holds only in-frame ones; the method was immunoSEQ multiplex PCR. The data hold about 21,000 clones, with around 80% observed a single time. The source material was CD4+ or CD8+ T cells sorted from blood, sampled in a trial of the OX40 agonist ivuxolimab. These receptor sequences come from an adult with an advanced solid tumor such as melanoma, head and neck, liver or kidney cancer.

The chain carries TRBV28 and TRBJ1-1; TRBD1 matches 7 bases. The CDR3 has 16 residues. Germline V gives CDR1 MDHEN, CDR2 SYDVKM. Trimming took 4 bases from V and 7 from J; bases not matched to a gene: 15. The CDR3 reads CASSSHGTAEPVEAFF. The DNA of the CDR3 is TGTGCCAGCAGTTCCCATGGGACAGCGGAGCCCGTTGAAGCTTTCTTT.

This chain connects TRBV6-1 to TRBJ2-7, with 8 bases matching TRBD1. The J segment lost 4 bases and the V segment lost 4 bases, leaving 6 bases of the junction unmatched. Germline V lookup: CDR1 MNHNS, CDR2 SASEGT. The CDR3 consists of 14 residues. CDR3 residues: CASSGGQGQYEQYF. CDR3 DNA sequence: TGTGCCAGCAGTGGAGGACAGGGACAATACGAGCAGTACTTC.

The chain joins TRBV7-8 to TRBJ2-1; D not resolved. The CDR3 sequence is 14 residues long. The V gene's germline CDR1 is SGHVS and CDR2 FQNEAQ. Trimming shortened V by 2 bases and J by 5 bases, and 10 bases separated the two germline ends. The CDR3, as DNA: TGTGCCAGCAGCTTACTGGGTAGGGACAATGAGCAGTTCTTC. The encoded protein is CASSLLGRDNEQFF. The full variable domain, with the rest looked up from reference TRBV7-8 and TRBJ2-1, is GAGVSQSPRYKVAKRGQDVALRCDPISGHVSLFWYQQALGQGPEFLTYFQNEAQLDKSGLPSDRFFAERPEGSVSTLKIQRTQQEDSAVYLCASSLLGRDNEQFFGPGTRLTVL.

This rearrangement joins TRBV15 to TRBJ1-3; maybe TRBD1 (6 bases). Per the germline V gene, CDR1 is LNHNV and CDR2 is YYDKDF (reference sequence). The CDR3 contains 16 residues. Trimming stripped 1 base from V and 7 bases from J, with 17 bases between. CDR3 nucleotide sequence: TGTGCCACCAGCAGAGGACCTGCAGGGGTATCTAACACCATATATTTT. It encodes CATSRGPAGVSNTIYF.

DNA for the CDR3: TGTGCCAGCACCCCAGCCACAGGGTTCAAAAACATTCAGTACTTC. Its protein product is CASTPATGFKNIQYF. The chain carries TRBV28 and TRBJ2-4; D is perhaps TRBD1 (6 bases). The CDR3 sequence is 15 residues long. Trimming cost V 7 bases and J 3 bases, with 16 bases left between them. The germline V gene encodes CDR1 MDHEN and CDR2 SYDVKM.

The chain recombines TRBV5-2 with TRBJ1-5. TRBV5-2 is assigned pseudogene status. The CDR3 consists of 14 residues. In nucleotides, the CDR3 is TGTGCCAGCAAACTGGGAGTCGGGCCCCAGCCCCAGCATTTT. Translating it yields CASKLGVGPQPQHF.

This sequence joins TRBV6-5 and TRBJ1-1; D remains unclear. CDR1 and CDR2 (germline): MNHEY, SVGAGI. The CDR3 sequence is 14 residues long. V lost 2 bases and J 0 bases, leaving 7 bases between the germline ends. CDR3 sequence: CASSYGQLNTEAFF. In DNA, the CDR3 is TGTGCCAGCAGTTACGGCCAGTTGAACACTGAAGCTTTCTTT.

The gene calls are TRBV7-3 and TRBJ2-1; D is tentatively TRBD1 or TRBD2 (5 bases each). From germline, CDR1 is SGHTA and CDR2 FQGTGA. V lost 2 bases, J lost 0 bases, and 14 bases lay in between. The CDR3 runs to 17 residues. CDR3 in DNA: TGTGCCAGCAGCTTAGGGGCGGGCCACCACTCCTACAATGAGCAGTTCTTC. Residues: CASSLGAGHHSYNEQFF.

The V gene is TRBV27, the J gene TRBJ2-1, with D tentatively TRBD1 (5 bases). Germline V CDR1 and CDR2: MNHEY, SMNVEV (reference sequence). Between the trimmed V and J ends, which lost 0 bases and 5 bases, there was a span of 5 bases. The CDR3 totals 13 residues. DNA of the CDR3: TGTGCCAGCAGTTTATCACAGGACAATGAGCAGTTCTTC. It specifies CASSLSQDNEQFF.

This sequence joins TRBV10-2 and TRBJ2-3; D gene ambiguous. Looked up from germline, CDR1 is WSHSY and CDR2 is SAAADI. The length of the CDR3 is 12 residues. The ends were cut back, 2 bases at V and 8 bases at J, with 8 bases in the middle. The CDR3 bases are TGCGCCAGCAGTGAGGGTATGGGTACGCAGTATTTT. Its translation is CASSEGMGTQYF.

V usage is TRBV4-1 and J usage is TRBJ2-1; 13 nucleotides match TRBD2. This CDR3 has 17 amino acids. Trimming removed 2 bases from V and 5 bases from J; junction bases left unmatched: 6. CDR1 and CDR2 from the germline V gene are MGHRA and YSYEKL. The CDR3 DNA sequence: TGCGCCAGCAGCCAAAAAGTCGGACTAGCGGGAGACAATGAGCAGTTCTTC. Its translation: CASSQKVGLAGDNEQFF.

The rearrangement uses TRBV7-9 and TRBJ1-1; possible D gene TRBD1, 5 bases. Germline-derived CDR1 and CDR2 are SEHNR and FQNEAQ (reference sequence). This CDR3 contains 14 residues. Trimming shortened V by 6 bases and J by 4 bases, and 15 bases separated the two germline ends. CDR3 sequence: CASSHPGGGTEAFF. As DNA, the CDR3 is TGTGCCAGCAGTCATCCCGGCGGGGGCACTGAAGCTTTCTTT.

The chain employs TRBV9 and TRBJ1-6, with D maybe TRBD1 (6 bases). The CDR3 covers 14 residues. Germline assignment: CDR1 SGDLS and CDR2 YYNGEE. V lost 0 bases and J 8 bases, leaving 9 bases between the germline ends. The CDR3 nucleotides read TGTGCCAGCAGCGTAGGGACAGAATATTCACCCCTCCACTTT. This encodes CASSVGTEYSPLHF.

The CDR3 region is CASRRGTGELFF. The CDR3 DNA sequence: TGTGCCAGTAGGAGAGGGACCGGGGAGCTGTTTTTT. V and J are TRBV19 and TRBJ2-2, with TRBD2 as a possible D gene (5 bases). Germline assignment: CDR1 LNHDA and CDR2 SQIVND (reference sequence). The CDR3 consists of 12 residues. Trimming took 6 bases from V and 5 from J, leaving 7 bases between them.

This sequence joins TRBV5-6 and TRBJ1-6; D ambiguous. This CDR3 contains 14 residues. In germline, CDR1 is SGHDT, CDR2 YYEEEE. Between the trimmed V and J ends, which lost 2 bases and 6 bases, there was a span of 9 bases. Written as DNA, the CDR3 is TGTGCCAGCAGCTTAACAGCAGCTAATTCACCCCTCCACTTT. This codes for CASSLTAANSPLHF. Full variable domain (missing parts from reference TRBV5-6 and TRBJ1-6): DAGVTQSPTHLIKTRGQQVTLRCSPKSGHDTVSWYQQALGQGPQFIFQYYEEEERQRGNFPDRFSGHQFPNYSSELNVNALLLGDSALYLCASSLTAANSPLHFGNGTRLTVT.

This chain uses TRBV12-5 with TRBJ2-1, with D unclear. The V end was cut by 2 bases, the J end by 9 bases, with 17 bases between. The CDR3 sequence is 15 residues long. Germline CDR1 and CDR2: LGHNT and FRNRAP. This CDR3 reads CASGLRDLGMLEQFF. CDR3 in DNA: TGTGCTAGTGGTTTGCGAGACCTGGGAATGCTTGAGCAGTTCTTC.

The rearrangement joins TRBV9 to TRBJ2-1; 8 bases are a match to TRBD2. With V trimmed by 0 bases and J by 4 bases, 9 bases remained unmatched. Per the germline V gene, CDR1 is SGDLS and CDR2 is YYNGEE. The CDR3 covers 17 residues. DNA for the CDR3: TGTGCCAGCAGCGTAGGGGGTAGCGGGGAGTTTTACAATGAGCAGTTCTTC. Translation gives CASSVGGSGEFYNEQFF.

The V call is TRBV9, the J call TRBJ1-3; D is undetermined. The V and J ends lost 0 bases and 0 bases respectively, with 7 bases between them. The germline gives CDR1 SGDLS, CDR2 YYNGEE. There are 15 residues in the CDR3. The CDR3 sequence: CASSVAVSSGNTIYF. The CDR3, as DNA: TGTGCCAGCAGCGTAGCCGTCAGCTCTGGAAACACCATATATTTT.

This clone was detected only once. The chain links TRBV7-2 to TRBJ1-5; D perhaps matches TRBD1 (5 bases). Trimming shortened V by 1 base and J by 8 bases, and 15 bases separated the two germline ends. Per germline, CDR1 SGHTA and CDR2 FQGNSA. The CDR3 sequence is 15 residues long. The CDR3: CASSLERAGREPQHF. The CDR3 DNA is TGTGCCAGCAGCTTAGAGAGGGCAGGGAGGGAGCCCCAGCATTTT.

The CDR3 DNA reads TGTGCCAGCAGCTTGAGGACAGGGAGGTCCTACGAGCAGTACTTC. It translates to CASSLRTGRSYEQYF. This chain joins TRBV5-6 and TRBJ2-7; 8 bases are shared with TRBD1. The CDR3 consists of 15 residues. V trimming: 1 base; J trimming: 1 base; junction bases outside the gene matches: 4. Germline V CDR1 and CDR2: SGHDT, YYEEEE.

The chain uses TRBV6-1 and TRBJ2-7; D unclear. V was shortened by 7 bases and J by 0 bases, with 10 bases between the two germline ends. CDR3 length: 13 residues. CDR1 MNHNS and CDR2 SASEGT come from the germline V gene. The CDR3 protein is CASKWTDSYEQYF. For the CDR3, the DNA is TGTGCCAGCAAATGGACCGACTCCTACGAGCAGTACTTC.

For this clone: The sample holds other DNA sequences that translate to the same CDR3. The chain couples TRBV6-5 to TRBJ1-1, with TRBD1 identical over 10 bases. With 6 bases clipped from V and 10 bases from J, the junction kept 11 bases outside the gene matches. This CDR3 region has 14 residues. Looked up from germline, CDR1 is MNHEY and CDR2 is SVGAGI. This CDR3 reads CASRRRQGASIAFF. Written as DNA, the CDR3 is TGTGCCAGCAGACGCCGACAGGGGGCGTCCATAGCTTTCTTT.

This chain connects TRBV7-8 to TRBJ2-1; TRBD1 agrees at 9 bases. Per germline, CDR1 SGHVS and CDR2 FQNEAQ. This CDR3 is built from 16 residues. After removal of 1 base from V and 7 bases from J, the junction contained 8 bases not matched to a gene. This CDR3 reads CASSLGTGAQMNEQFF. As DNA, the CDR3 is TGTGCCAGCAGCTTAGGGACAGGGGCCCAGATGAATGAGCAGTTCTTC.

This rearrangement joins TRBV25-1 to TRBJ1-2, with 7 positions matching TRBD1. Germline CDR1 MGHDK, CDR2 SYGVNS. This CDR3 has 14 amino acids. With 3 bases clipped from V and 6 bases from J, the junction kept 7 bases outside the gene matches. Here the CDR3 reads CASSEITGEDGYTF. CDR3 coding DNA: TGTGCCAGCAGTGAGATAACAGGGGAGGATGGCTACACCTTC.

By its share, this clone is medium-sized. This sequence joins TRBV7-3 and TRBJ2-1; D possibly corresponds to TRBD2 (5 bases). CDR3 length: 14 residues. The V end lost 5 bases, the J end lost 5 bases, and 13 bases lay between the germline ends. Germline V gene data show CDR1 as SGHTA and CDR2 as FQGTGA. CDR3 in amino acids: CASSPGRGDNEQFF. As DNA, the CDR3 is TGTGCCAGCAGCCCGGGCCGGGGTGACAATGAGCAGTTCTTC. The entire variable domain, with the rest obtained from reference TRBV7-3 and TRBJ2-1, is as follows: GAGVSQTPSNKVTEKGKYVELRCDPISGHTALYWYRQSLGQGPEFLIYFQGTGAADDSGLPNDRFFAVRPEGSVSTLKIQRTERGDSAVYLCASSPGRGDNEQFFGPGTRLTVL.

This chain joins TRBV27 and TRBJ2-1; TRBD2 matches 11 bases. V shed 2 bases and J 3 bases; nucleotides not matched to a gene: 6. The CDR3 extends over 17 amino acids. Germline lookup yields CDR1 MNHEY and CDR2 SMNVEV (reference sequence). The CDR3 sequence is CASSLHLAGGRYNEQFF. The CDR3 DNA is TGTGCCAGCAGTTTACATTTAGCGGGAGGGCGCTACAATGAGCAGTTCTTC.